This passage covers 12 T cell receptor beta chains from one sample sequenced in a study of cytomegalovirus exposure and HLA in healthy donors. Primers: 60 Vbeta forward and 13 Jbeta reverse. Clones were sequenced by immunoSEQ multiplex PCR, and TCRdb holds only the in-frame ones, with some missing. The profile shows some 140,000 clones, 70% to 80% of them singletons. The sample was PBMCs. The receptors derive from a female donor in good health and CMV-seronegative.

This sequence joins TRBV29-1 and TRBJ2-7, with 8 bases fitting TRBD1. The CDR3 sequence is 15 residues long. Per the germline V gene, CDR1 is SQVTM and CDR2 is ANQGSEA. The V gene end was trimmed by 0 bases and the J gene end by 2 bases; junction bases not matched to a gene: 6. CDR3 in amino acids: CSVEDRGTGPYEQYF. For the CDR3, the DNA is TGCAGCGTTGAAGATCGAGGGACAGGACCCTACGAGCAGTACTTC.

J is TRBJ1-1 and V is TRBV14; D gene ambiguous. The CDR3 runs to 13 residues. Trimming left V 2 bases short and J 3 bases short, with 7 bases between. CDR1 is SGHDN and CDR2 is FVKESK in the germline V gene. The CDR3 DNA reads TGTGCCAGCAGCCAAATGAGGGACACTGAAGCTTTCTTT. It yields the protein CASSQMRDTEAFF.

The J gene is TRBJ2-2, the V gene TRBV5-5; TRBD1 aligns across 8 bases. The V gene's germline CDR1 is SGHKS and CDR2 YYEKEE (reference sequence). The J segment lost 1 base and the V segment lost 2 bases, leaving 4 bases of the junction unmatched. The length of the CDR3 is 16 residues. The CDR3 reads CASSFSGTGNTGELFF. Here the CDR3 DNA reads TGTGCCAGCAGCTTTTCCGGGACAGGGAACACCGGGGAGCTGTTTTTT.

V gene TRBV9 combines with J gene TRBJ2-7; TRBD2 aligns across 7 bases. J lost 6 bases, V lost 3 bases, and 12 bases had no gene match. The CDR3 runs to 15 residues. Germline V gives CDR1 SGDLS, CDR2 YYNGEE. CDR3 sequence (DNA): TGTGCCAGCAGCGGCCCGGGACTACGAGGGTCCGAGCAGTACTTC. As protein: CASSGPGLRGSEQYF.

The CDR3 coding sequence is TGTGCCAGCAGTCTACTAGGAGCCGGGGAGCTGTTTTTT. The encoded protein is CASSLLGAGELFF. V and J are TRBV2 and TRBJ2-2; maybe TRBD2 (5 bases). V lost 5 bases and J 6 bases, leaving 10 bases between the germline ends. CDR1 SNHLY and CDR2 FYNNEI come from the germline V gene. The CDR3 is 13 residues long.

The CDR3 DNA is TGTGCCAGCAGGCGATCCAATTCGTTCTCTGAAGCTTTCTTT. Encoded protein: CASRRSNSFSEAFF. V and J are TRBV28 and TRBJ1-1, with unresolved D. V was clipped by 6 bases and J by 6 bases, with 17 bases between them. Per germline, CDR1 MDHEN and CDR2 SYDVKM. The CDR3 runs to 14 residues.

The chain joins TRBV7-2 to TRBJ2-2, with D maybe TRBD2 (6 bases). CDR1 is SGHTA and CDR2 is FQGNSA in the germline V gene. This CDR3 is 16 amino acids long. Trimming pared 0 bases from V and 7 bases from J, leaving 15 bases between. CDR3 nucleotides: TGTGCCAGCAGCTTAGCCAGCGGGCGGGTTAACGGGGAGCTGTTTTTT. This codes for CASSLASGRVNGELFF.

The CDR3 bases are TGTGCCAGCAGTTTGGTCGGGAGGGCGGAGACCCAGTACTTC. Translation gives CASSLVGRAETQYF. V gene TRBV27 combines with J gene TRBJ2-5; the match to TRBD2 covers 8 bases. The CDR3 totals 14 residues. The germline gives CDR1 MNHEY, CDR2 SMNVEV (reference sequence). The V segment lost 3 bases and the J segment 5 bases; nucleotides outside the gene matches: 5.

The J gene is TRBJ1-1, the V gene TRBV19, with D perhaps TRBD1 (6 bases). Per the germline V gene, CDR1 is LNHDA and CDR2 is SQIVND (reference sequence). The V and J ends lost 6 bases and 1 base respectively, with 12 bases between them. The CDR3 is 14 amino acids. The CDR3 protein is CASSPGVENTEAFF. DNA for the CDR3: TGTGCCAGTAGCCCAGGGGTCGAGAACACTGAAGCTTTCTTT.

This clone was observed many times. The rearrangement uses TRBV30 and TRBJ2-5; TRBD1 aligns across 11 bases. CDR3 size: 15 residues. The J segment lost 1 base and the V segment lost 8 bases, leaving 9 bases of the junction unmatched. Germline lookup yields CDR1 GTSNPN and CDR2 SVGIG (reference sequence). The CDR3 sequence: CASLDGQGAQETQYF. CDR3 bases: TGTGCCAGCTTGGACGGACAGGGGGCCCAAGAGACCCAGTACTTC.

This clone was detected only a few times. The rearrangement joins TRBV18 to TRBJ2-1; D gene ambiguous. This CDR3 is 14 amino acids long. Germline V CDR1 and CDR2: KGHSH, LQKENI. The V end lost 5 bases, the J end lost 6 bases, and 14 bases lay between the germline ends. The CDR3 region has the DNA TGTGCCAGCTCAAAGACCAGAGAGCGCAATGAGCAGTTCTTC. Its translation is CASSKTRERNEQFF.

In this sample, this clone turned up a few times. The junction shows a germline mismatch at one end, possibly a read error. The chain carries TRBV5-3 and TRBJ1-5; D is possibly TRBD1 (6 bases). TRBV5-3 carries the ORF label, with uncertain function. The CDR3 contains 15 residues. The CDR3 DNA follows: TGCGCCAGCAGCCAAGACTGGGGGCCCAGGCAGCCCCAGCATTTT. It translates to CASSQDWGPRQPQHF.